Shown below are 11 T cell receptor beta chains from a single sample sequenced in a study of tumor and adjacent non-tumor tissue in lung cancer. This sample's RNA came from whole unsorted tissue. TCRbeta libraries were built with three rounds of nested PCR, modified from ARM-PCR. TCRdb passed the multiplex PCR reads through MiXCR, listing each CDR3 protein once. This sample has about 200,000 distinct CDR3 sequences, with over 55% found just once. The sample taken for sequencing was lung tumor tissue. These receptors were collected from a man in his sixties with non-small cell lung cancer.

A note on this clonotype: Mismatch with germline at one junction end may stem from a read error. The chain carries TRBV28 and TRBJ2-3, with 8 bases fitting TRBD1. The CDR3 sequence is 16 residues long. CDR1 and CDR2 (germline): MDHEN, SYDVKM. CDR3 sequence (DNA): TGTGCCAGCAGTATCGGCGGATACAGGGGGACAGATACGCAGAATTTT. As protein: CASSIGGYRGTDTQNF.

Notes on this clonotype: Germline is not matched at one junction end, which may reflect a read error. The V and J genes are TRBV6-5 and TRBJ1-2; perhaps TRBD1 as D (5 bases). The CDR3 covers 17 residues. Germline-derived CDR1 and CDR2 are MNHEY and SVGAGI. The CDR3 protein is CASRAGGLNPRGYGYTF. CDR3 DNA: TGTGCCAGCAGGGCCGGGGGGTTGAATCCGCGGGGCTATGGCTACACGTTC.

With regard to this clonotype: The missing conserved phenylalanine or tryptophan at the end of this CDR3 makes a read error likely. The genes are TRBV5-4 and TRBJ2-1; 7 bases fit TRBD1. The germline V gene encodes CDR1 SGHNT and CDR2 YYREEE (reference sequence). With 4 bases clipped from V and 6 bases from J, the junction kept 10 bases outside the gene matches. This CDR3 has 15 amino acids. CDR3 nucleotides: TGTGCCAGCAGCGATCGGACAGGTAGTGGCAATGAGCAGTTCTCC. It codes for CASSDRTGSGNEQFS.

The J gene is TRBJ2-1, the V gene TRBV20-1; 7 bases are a match to TRBD1. Per the germline V gene, CDR1 is DFQATT and CDR2 is SNEGSKA (reference sequence). Germline trimming cut 6 bases from V and 9 bases from J; bases unmatched to any gene: 8. The CDR3 loop spans 12 amino acids. CDR3 nucleotides: TGCAGTGCCGACAGGGCTCACATTGAGCAGTTCTTC. This gives the protein CSADRAHIEQFF.

The chain carries TRBV29-1 and TRBJ2-1; D not certain. V lost 6 bases to trimming and J lost 0 bases, with 12 bases between them. The CDR3 is made up of 14 amino acids. Per the germline V gene, CDR1 is SQVTM and CDR2 is ANQGSEA. This CDR3 reads CSVRQLSSYNEQFF. In DNA form, the CDR3 reads TGCAGCGTCCGACAATTAAGCTCCTACAATGAGCAGTTCTTC.

As concerns this clonotype: Since no conserved phenylalanine or tryptophan closes the CDR3, a read error is the likely cause. The rearrangement uses TRBV5-4 and TRBJ2-5, with a tentative D call TRBD2 (6 bases). Per germline, CDR1 SGHNT and CDR2 YYREEE (reference sequence). The CDR3 is 15 amino acids. The CDR3 DNA is TGTGCCAGTAGCTTGGATGGGGGAGGCCAAGAGACCCAGTACTTA. This gives the protein CASSLDGGGQETQYL.

This clonotype has at least ten counts. The chain employs TRBV5-4 and TRBJ2-1; 7 bases are shared with TRBD2. The CDR3 covers 17 residues. Germline V gene data show CDR1 as SGHNT and CDR2 as YYREEE (reference sequence). V lost 4 bases, J lost 7 bases, and 17 bases stayed unmatched. CDR3: CASSHPLGEGPRNEQFF. CDR3 nucleotide sequence: TGTGCCAGCAGCCACCCCCTCGGGGAGGGCCCTCGGAATGAGCAGTTCTTC. The entire variable domain, with the rest obtained from reference TRBV5-4 and TRBJ2-1, is as follows: ETGVTQSPTHLIKTRGQQVTLRCSSQSGHNTVSWYQQALGQGPQFIFQYYREEENGRGNFPPRFSGLQFPNYSSELNVNALELDDSALYLCASSHPLGEGPRNEQFFGPGTRLTVL.

This clonotype was seen a few times. The chain recombines TRBV4-2 with TRBJ2-4, with 14 bases fitting TRBD2. The V gene end was trimmed by 3 bases and the J gene end by 9 bases; junction bases not matched to a gene: 4. CDR1 LGHNA and CDR2 YNFKEQ come from the germline V gene. The CDR3 has 15 amino acids. The CDR3 coding sequence is TGTGCCAGCAGCCAGACTAGCGGGGGGGTAGGCATTCAGTACTTC. This sequence encodes CASSQTSGGVGIQYF.

Comment on this clonotype: A much larger clone sits a single nucleotide away, making a read error possible. The chain couples TRBV12-3 or TRBV12-4 to TRBJ2-7, with 8 bases fitting TRBD1. The CDR3 spans 16 residues. CDR3 amino acids: CAGSEETWTGRNKQYF. The CDR3 coding sequence is TGTGCCGGCAGTGAGGAAACTTGGACAGGGCGCAACAAGCAGTACTTC.

Details on this clonotype: A much larger clone lies a single base off, so this may be a read error. V gene TRBV5-4 combines with J gene TRBJ1-6; 7 bases match TRBD1. Germline V gives CDR1 SGHNT, CDR2 YYREEE (reference sequence). CDR3 length equals 16 residues. CDR3 sequence reads: CTSSSGTVNYNSPLHF. The CDR3, as DNA: TGTACCAGCAGCTCGGGGACAGTTAACTATAATTCACCCCTCCACTTT.

As to this clonotype: An end of the junction does not agree with germline; a read error may underlie this. V gene TRBV5-1 combines with J gene TRBJ2-5, with 10 bases fitting TRBD1. The CDR3 loop spans 13 amino acids. CDR1 is SGHRS, CDR2 YFSETQ, per germline. CDR3 amino acids: CAGSVGQGQTQYF. The CDR3, as DNA: TGCGCCGGCAGCGTGGGACAGGGGCAGACCCAGTACTTC. The full variable domain, with the rest looked up from reference TRBV5-1 and TRBJ2-5, is KAGVTQTPRYLIKTRGQQVTLSCSPISGHRSVSWYQQTPGQGLQFLFEYFSETQRNKGNFPGRFSGRQFSNSRSEMNVSTLELGDSALYLCAGSVGQGQTQYFGPGTRLLVL.